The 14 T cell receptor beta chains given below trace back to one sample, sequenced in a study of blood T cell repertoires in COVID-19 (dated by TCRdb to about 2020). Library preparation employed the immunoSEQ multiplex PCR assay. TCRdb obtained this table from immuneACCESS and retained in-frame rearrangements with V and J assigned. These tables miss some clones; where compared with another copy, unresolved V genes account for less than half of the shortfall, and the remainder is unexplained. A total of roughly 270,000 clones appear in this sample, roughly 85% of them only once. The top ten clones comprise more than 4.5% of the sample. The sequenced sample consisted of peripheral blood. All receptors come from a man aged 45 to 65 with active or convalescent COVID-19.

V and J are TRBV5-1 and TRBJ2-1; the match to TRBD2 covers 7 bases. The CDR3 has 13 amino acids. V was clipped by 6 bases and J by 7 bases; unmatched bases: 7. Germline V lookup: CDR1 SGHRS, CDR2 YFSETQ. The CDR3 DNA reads TGCGCCAGCATGACGGGAGGAGGTAATGAGCAGTTCTTC. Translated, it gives CASMTGGGNEQFF.

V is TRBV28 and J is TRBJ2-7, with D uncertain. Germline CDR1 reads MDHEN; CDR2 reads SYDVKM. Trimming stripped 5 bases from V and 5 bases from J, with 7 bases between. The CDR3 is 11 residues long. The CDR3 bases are TGTGCCAGCAGTCCACGAGACGAGCAGTACTTC. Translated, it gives CASSPRDEQYF.

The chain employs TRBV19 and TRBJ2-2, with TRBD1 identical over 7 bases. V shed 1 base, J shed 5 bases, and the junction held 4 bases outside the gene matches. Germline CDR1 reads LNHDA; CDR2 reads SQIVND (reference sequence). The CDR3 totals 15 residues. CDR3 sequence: CASSIGFRGTGELFF. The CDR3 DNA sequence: TGTGCCAGTAGTATAGGATTCAGGGGGACCGGGGAGCTGTTTTTT.

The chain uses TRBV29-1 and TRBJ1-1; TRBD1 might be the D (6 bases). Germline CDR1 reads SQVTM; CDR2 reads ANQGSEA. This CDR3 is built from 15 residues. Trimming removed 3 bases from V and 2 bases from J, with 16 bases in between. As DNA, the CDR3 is TGCAGCGTTGAGCCAGGGGTGTTCTTTAACACTGAAGCTTTCTTT. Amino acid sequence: CSVEPGVFFNTEAFF.

The CDR3 DNA reads TGTGCCAGCAGGCCTACTAGCGGGAGCTACGAGCAGTACTTC. Its protein is CASRPTSGSYEQYF. The chain couples TRBV2 to TRBJ2-7, with 11 positions matching TRBD2. CDR1 and CDR2 from the germline V gene are SNHLY and FYNNEI. The CDR3 runs to 14 residues. The V gene end was trimmed by 6 bases and the J gene end by 3 bases; junction bases not matched to a gene: 4.

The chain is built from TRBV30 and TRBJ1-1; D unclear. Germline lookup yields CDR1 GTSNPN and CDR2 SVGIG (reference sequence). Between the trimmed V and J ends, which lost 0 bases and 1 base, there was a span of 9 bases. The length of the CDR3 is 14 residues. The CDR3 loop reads CAWSVHGENTEAFF. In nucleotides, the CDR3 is TGTGCCTGGAGTGTACACGGGGAGAACACTGAAGCTTTCTTT.

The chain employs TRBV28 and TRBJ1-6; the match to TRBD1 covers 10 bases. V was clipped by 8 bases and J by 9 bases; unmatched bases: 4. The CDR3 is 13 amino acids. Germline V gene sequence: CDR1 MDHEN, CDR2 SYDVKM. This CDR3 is CASFDRGLSPLHF. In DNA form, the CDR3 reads TGTGCCAGCTTCGACAGGGGGCTTTCACCCCTCCACTTT.

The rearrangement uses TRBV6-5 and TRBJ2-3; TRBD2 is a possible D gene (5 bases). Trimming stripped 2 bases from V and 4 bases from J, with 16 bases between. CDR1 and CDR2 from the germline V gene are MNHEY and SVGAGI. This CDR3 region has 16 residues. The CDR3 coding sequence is TGTGCCAGCAGTTACGGGTACGGAGAGGGCGCAGATACGCAGTATTTT. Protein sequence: CASSYGYGEGADTQYF.

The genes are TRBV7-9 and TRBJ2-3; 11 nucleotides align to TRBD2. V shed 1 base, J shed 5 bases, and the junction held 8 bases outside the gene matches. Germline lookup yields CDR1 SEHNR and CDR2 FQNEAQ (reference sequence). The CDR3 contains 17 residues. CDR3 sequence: CASSLGTLAGGLDTQYF. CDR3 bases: TGTGCCAGCAGCTTAGGGACCCTAGCGGGAGGTTTAGATACGCAGTATTTT.

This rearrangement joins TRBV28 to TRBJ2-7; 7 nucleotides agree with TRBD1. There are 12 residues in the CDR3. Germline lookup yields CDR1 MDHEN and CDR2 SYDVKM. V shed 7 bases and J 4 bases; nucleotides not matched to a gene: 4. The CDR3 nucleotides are TGTGCCAGCACGGGACAGCTATACGAGCAGTACTTC. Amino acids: CASTGQLYEQYF. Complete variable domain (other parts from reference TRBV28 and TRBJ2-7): DVKVTQSSRYLVKRTGEKVFLECVQDMDHENMFWYRQDPGLGLRLIYFSYDVKMKEKGDIPEGYSVSREKKERFSLILESASTNQTSMYLCASTGQLYEQYFGPGTRLTVT.

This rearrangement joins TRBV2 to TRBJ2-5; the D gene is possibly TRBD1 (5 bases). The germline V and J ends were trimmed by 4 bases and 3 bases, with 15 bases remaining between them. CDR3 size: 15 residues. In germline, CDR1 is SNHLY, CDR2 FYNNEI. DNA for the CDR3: TGTGCCAGCAGTGGGGGCCAGGGCACAAAAGAGACCCAGTACTTC. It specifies CASSGGQGTKETQYF.

The CDR3 region is CASSFRVEAFF. Written as DNA, the CDR3 is TGTGCCAGCAGTTTCAGGGTTGAAGCTTTCTTT. The rearrangement links TRBV12-3 or TRBV12-4 to TRBJ1-1, with D possibly being TRBD1 (5 bases). The CDR3 consists of 11 residues. The V end lost 3 bases, the J end lost 7 bases, and 6 bases lay between the germline ends.

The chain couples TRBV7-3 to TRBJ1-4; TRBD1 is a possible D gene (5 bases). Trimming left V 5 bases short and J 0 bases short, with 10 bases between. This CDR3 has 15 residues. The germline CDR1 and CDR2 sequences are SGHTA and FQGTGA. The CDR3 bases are TGTGCCAGCAGCCGCACGGGGGCAACTAATGAAAAACTGTTTTTT. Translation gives CASSRTGATNEKLFF.

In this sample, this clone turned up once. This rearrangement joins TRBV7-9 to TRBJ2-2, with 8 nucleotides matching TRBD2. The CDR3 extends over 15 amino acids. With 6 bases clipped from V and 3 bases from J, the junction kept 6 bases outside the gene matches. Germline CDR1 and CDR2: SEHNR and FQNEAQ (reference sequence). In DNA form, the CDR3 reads TGTGCCAGCAGTTCTTGGACTAGCTACACCGGGGAGCTGTTTTTT. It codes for CASSSWTSYTGELFF.